The 20 T cell receptor beta chains presented below share a single source sample, sequenced in a study of CXCR3-negative and CXCR3-positive naive CD8 T cells. With UMI labels, 5' RACE was used to prepare the TRB cDNA libraries. Reprocessing the 5' RACE reads, TCRdb reports a single entry for every CDR3 protein and omits DNA. The ten most abundant clones cover about 4.4% of a sample with about 62,000 distinct CDR3 sequences. Sequenced material: naive CXCR3- CD8+ T cells from blood. Subset: CD45RO-CCR7+CD27+CD95- naive CD8+ T cells lacking CXCR3 (TNR3-). These receptors originate from a human donor in good health. Some clones in this sample may be carry-over from other donors' samples.

The J gene is TRBJ2-7, the V gene TRBV7-9; TCRdb calls TRBD1, which cannot be checked without DNA. Germline-derived CDR1 and CDR2 are SEHNR and FQNEAQ (reference sequence). The CDR3 spans 14 residues. CDR3 in amino acids: CASGLSDRNYEQYF.

The chain couples TRBV12-3 or TRBV12-4 to TRBJ1-1; TCRdb gives TRBD1 as the D gene, but with no DNA this cannot be confirmed. The CDR3 runs 13 residues. This chain's CDR3 is CASTLQGATEAFF.

The V and J genes are TRBV20-1 and TRBJ2-2; no DNA is available, so the TRBD2 call from TCRdb remains unchecked. The CDR3 runs to 16 residues. The germline gives CDR1 DFQATT, CDR2 SNEGSKA (reference sequence). The CDR3 sequence: CSARDLVKGDTGELFF.

This CDR3 reads CASSQDAGTSLDEQFF. The rearrangement uses TRBV4-3 and TRBJ2-1; TCRdb proposes TRBD2, but this gene call is untestable without DNA. Germline-derived CDR1 and CDR2 are LGHNA and YSLEER. This CDR3 is built from 16 residues.

V and J are TRBV19 and TRBJ2-3; the TRBD1 assignment by TCRdb is unverifiable without DNA. CDR1 LNHDA and CDR2 SQIVND come from the germline V gene (reference sequence). The CDR3 contains 14 residues. The CDR3: CASSGGDGADTQYF.

V usage is TRBV12-5 and J usage is TRBJ2-1; TCRdb reports TRBD2, a call that lacks DNA to check it against. CDR3 length equals 17 residues. The germline V gene encodes CDR1 LGHNT and CDR2 FRNRAP. The CDR3: CASGAPGTSGGHNEQFF.

The rearrangement joins TRBV7-6 to TRBJ2-7; the D gene TCRdb calls, TRBD1, cannot be checked with no DNA. There are 16 residues in the CDR3. Germline CDR1 reads SGHVS; CDR2 reads FNYEAQ. This CDR3 reads CASSWERDRRSYEQYF.

The CDR3 region is CASSPRTPSVFQETQYF. This chain uses TRBV11-3 with TRBJ2-5; TCRdb picks TRBD2, but there is no DNA to check that call. Germline V gene data show CDR1 as SGHNT and CDR2 as YENEEA. The CDR3 has 17 amino acids.

The chain uses TRBV6-5 and TRBJ2-7; with no DNA, the TCRdb D assignment of TRBD1 cannot be verified. The germline V gene has CDR1 MNHEY and CDR2 SVGAGI. The CDR3 is made up of 14 amino acids. CDR3 in amino acids: CASSRTVEDYEQYF.

This rearrangement joins TRBV5-1 to TRBJ1-2; TCRdb reports TRBD1, a call that lacks DNA to check it against. Per the germline V gene, CDR1 is SGHRS and CDR2 is YFSETQ. CDR3 length equals 17 residues. The CDR3 sequence: CASSPTPGEKANYGYTF.

The chain couples TRBV10-3 to TRBJ2-3. Per germline, CDR1 ENHRY and CDR2 SYGVKD. This CDR3 region has 14 residues. The CDR3 reads CAISEPWGTDTQYF.

The gene calls are TRBV9 and TRBJ2-7; TCRdb outputs TRBD1, but without DNA this stays unchecked. Germline V CDR1 and CDR2: SGDLS, YYNGEE. This CDR3 contains 14 residues. Here the CDR3 reads CASSSSGSSYEQYF.

The chain is built from TRBV12-3 or TRBV12-4 and TRBJ2-7; TCRdb's D call, TRBD1, is unchecked because there is no DNA. This CDR3 has 17 residues. This CDR3 is CASSGQTVGSRVYEQYF.

The chain couples TRBV28 to TRBJ2-7; the TRBD2 assignment by TCRdb is unverifiable without DNA. Germline CDR1 MDHEN, CDR2 SYDVKM. The CDR3 totals 18 residues. CDR3 sequence: CASSTPGTRPPLSPEQYF.

The chain combines TRBV4-2 with TRBJ2-7; TCRdb selects TRBD2, and the lack of DNA leaves this call unchecked. This CDR3 comprises 15 residues. Per the germline V gene, CDR1 is LGHNA and CDR2 is YNFKEQ. CDR3 protein: CASSTTSGSSYEQYF.

The gene calls are TRBV12-3 or TRBV12-4 and TRBJ2-5; TCRdb's D gene call, TRBD1, goes unchecked for lack of DNA. The CDR3 consists of 15 residues. CDR3 residues: CASSPTGTGGETQYF.

The chain is built from TRBV29-1 and TRBJ2-7. Germline CDR1 SQVTM, CDR2 ANQGSEA. This CDR3 has 13 residues. CDR3: CSVDGGSTYEQYF.

The rearrangement uses TRBV20-1 and TRBJ1-2; the TRBD1 assignment by TCRdb is unverifiable without DNA. Germline values: CDR1 DFQATT, CDR2 SNEGSKA (reference sequence). The CDR3 loop spans 15 amino acids. The CDR3 is CSAQTPGQISRGYTF.

The chain couples TRBV14 to TRBJ2-3; TCRdb gives TRBD1 as the D gene, but with no DNA this cannot be confirmed. Germline V lookup: CDR1 SGHDN, CDR2 FVKESK. The CDR3 is 15 residues long. This chain's CDR3 is CASSPRWGGTDTQYF.

This chain joins TRBV12-3 or TRBV12-4 and TRBJ2-1; TCRdb's D call, TRBD2, is unchecked because there is no DNA. The CDR3 is 15 residues long. CDR3: CASRPRTSPYNEQFF.